This TCR beta chain was recovered during a study of identical twins. In TCRdb, the 5' RACE reads were re-called with MiXCR into one record per CDR3 protein. The repertoire consists of some 760,000 distinct CDR3 sequences, with around a sixth occurring once and the leading ten covering about an eighth. Another study also made use of these data, one on T cells expressing NK-cell markers. That study adds: The study drew TCR beta repertoires from sorted CD3+CD56+NKG2C+, CD3+CD56+NKG2C- and CD3+CD56-NKG2C+ T cells.

This sequence was found in a woman aged 18-29 years in good health. The sequenced sample was PBMCs.

The CDR3 DNA reads TGTGCCAGCAGCGTGGGCGGACATACGCAGTATTTT. Its translation: CASSVGGHTQYF. The chain couples TRBV9 to TRBJ2-3, with no clear D. CDR3 length: 12 amino acids. Trimming took off 2 bases at V and 7 bases at J, with 8 bases between the two ends. CDR1 is SGDLS and CDR2 is YYNGEE in the germline V gene.